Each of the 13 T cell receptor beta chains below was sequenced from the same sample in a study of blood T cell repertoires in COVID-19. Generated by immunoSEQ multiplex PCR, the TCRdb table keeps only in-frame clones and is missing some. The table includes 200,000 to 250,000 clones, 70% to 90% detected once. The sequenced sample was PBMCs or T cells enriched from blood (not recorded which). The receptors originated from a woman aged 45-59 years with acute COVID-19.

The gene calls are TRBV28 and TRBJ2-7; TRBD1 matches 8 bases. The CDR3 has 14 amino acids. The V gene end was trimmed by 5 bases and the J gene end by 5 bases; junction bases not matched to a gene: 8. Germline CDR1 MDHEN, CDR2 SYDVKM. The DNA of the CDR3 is TGTGCCAGCAGTCCCCGGGACAGGTCCCACGAGCAGTACTTC. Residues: CASSPRDRSHEQYF.

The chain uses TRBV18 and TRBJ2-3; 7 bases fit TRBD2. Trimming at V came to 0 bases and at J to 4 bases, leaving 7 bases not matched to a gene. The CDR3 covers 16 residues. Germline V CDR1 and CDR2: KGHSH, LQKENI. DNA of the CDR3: TGTGCCAGCTCACCACCCCTAAGGCTAGCGGCAGATACGCAGTATTTT. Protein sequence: CASSPPLRLAADTQYF.

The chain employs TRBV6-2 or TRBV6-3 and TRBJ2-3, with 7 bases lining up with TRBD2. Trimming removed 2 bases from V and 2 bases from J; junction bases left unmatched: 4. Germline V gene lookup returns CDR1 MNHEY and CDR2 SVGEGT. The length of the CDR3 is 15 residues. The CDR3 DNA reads TGTGCCAGCAGTTACGGACTAGACTCCACAGATACGCAGTATTTT. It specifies CASSYGLDSTDTQYF.

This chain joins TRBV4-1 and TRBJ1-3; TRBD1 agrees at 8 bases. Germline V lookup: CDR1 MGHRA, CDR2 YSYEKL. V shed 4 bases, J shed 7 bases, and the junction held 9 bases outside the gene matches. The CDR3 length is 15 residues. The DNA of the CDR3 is TGCGCCAGCAGCCTACTGACAGGGGTAGGCAACACCATATATTTT. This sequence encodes CASSLLTGVGNTIYF.

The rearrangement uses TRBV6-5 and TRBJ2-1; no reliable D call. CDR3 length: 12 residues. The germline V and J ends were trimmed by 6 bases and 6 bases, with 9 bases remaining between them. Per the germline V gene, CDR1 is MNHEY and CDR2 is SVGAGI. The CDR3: CASSLSRNEQFF. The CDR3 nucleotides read TGTGCCAGCAGCCTTTCGCGCAATGAGCAGTTCTTC.

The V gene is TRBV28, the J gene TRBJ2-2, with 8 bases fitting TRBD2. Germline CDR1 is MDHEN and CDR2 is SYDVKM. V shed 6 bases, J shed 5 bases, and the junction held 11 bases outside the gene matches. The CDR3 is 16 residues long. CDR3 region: CASSTPSGGRTGELFF. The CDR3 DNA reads TGTGCCAGCAGCACCCCCTCTGGCGGGAGGACCGGGGAGCTGTTTTTT.

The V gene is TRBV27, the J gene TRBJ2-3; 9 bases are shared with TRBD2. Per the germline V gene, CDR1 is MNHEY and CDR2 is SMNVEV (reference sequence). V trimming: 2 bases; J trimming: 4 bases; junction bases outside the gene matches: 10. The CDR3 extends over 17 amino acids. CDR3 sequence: CASSLGYLAGVSDTQYF. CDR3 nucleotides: TGTGCCAGCAGTTTAGGGTACTTAGCGGGAGTTTCAGATACGCAGTATTTT.

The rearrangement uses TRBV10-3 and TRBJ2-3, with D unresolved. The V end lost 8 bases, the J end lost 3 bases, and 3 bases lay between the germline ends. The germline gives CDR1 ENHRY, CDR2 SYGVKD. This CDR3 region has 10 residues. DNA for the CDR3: TGTGCCATCGCGACAGATACGCAGTATTTT. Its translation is CAIATDTQYF.

CDR3 sequence reads: CASTPLGLAGGNTGELFF. The CDR3 DNA sequence: TGCGCCAGCACCCCCCTCGGGCTAGCGGGAGGAAACACCGGGGAGCTGTTTTTT. The chain is built from TRBV5-1 and TRBJ2-2; 11 bases match TRBD2. This CDR3 is 18 amino acids long. With V trimmed by 6 bases and J by 2 bases, 12 bases remained unmatched. CDR1 is SGHRS and CDR2 is YFSETQ in the germline V gene.

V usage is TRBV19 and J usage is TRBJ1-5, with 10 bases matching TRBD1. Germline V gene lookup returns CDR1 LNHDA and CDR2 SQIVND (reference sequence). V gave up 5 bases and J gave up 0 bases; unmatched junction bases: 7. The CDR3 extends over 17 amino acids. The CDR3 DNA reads TGTGCCAGTAGTCCGGGACAGGGGAAGTCTAGCAATCAGCCCCAGCATTTT. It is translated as CASSPGQGKSSNQPQHF.

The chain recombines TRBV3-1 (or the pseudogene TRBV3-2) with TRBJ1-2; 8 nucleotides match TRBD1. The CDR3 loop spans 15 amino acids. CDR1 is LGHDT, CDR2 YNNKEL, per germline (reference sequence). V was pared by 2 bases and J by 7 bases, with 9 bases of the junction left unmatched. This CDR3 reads CASSQRAGGAAGYTF. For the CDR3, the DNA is TGTGCCAGCAGCCAAAGGGCAGGGGGCGCAGCTGGCTACACCTTC.

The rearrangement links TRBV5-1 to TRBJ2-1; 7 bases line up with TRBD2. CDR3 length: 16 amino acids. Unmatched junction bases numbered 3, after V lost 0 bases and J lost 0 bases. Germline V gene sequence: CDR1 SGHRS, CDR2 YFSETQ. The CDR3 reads CASSLGGGSSYNEQFF. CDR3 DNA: TGCGCCAGCAGCTTGGGGGGCGGGAGCTCCTACAATGAGCAGTTCTTC.

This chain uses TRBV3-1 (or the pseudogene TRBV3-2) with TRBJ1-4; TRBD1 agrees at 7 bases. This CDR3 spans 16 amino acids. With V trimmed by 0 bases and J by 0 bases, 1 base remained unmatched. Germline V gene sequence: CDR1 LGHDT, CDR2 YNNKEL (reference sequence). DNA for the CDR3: TGTGCCAGCAGCCAAGACCAGGGGGCAACTAATGAAAAACTGTTTTTT. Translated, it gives CASSQDQGATNEKLFF.